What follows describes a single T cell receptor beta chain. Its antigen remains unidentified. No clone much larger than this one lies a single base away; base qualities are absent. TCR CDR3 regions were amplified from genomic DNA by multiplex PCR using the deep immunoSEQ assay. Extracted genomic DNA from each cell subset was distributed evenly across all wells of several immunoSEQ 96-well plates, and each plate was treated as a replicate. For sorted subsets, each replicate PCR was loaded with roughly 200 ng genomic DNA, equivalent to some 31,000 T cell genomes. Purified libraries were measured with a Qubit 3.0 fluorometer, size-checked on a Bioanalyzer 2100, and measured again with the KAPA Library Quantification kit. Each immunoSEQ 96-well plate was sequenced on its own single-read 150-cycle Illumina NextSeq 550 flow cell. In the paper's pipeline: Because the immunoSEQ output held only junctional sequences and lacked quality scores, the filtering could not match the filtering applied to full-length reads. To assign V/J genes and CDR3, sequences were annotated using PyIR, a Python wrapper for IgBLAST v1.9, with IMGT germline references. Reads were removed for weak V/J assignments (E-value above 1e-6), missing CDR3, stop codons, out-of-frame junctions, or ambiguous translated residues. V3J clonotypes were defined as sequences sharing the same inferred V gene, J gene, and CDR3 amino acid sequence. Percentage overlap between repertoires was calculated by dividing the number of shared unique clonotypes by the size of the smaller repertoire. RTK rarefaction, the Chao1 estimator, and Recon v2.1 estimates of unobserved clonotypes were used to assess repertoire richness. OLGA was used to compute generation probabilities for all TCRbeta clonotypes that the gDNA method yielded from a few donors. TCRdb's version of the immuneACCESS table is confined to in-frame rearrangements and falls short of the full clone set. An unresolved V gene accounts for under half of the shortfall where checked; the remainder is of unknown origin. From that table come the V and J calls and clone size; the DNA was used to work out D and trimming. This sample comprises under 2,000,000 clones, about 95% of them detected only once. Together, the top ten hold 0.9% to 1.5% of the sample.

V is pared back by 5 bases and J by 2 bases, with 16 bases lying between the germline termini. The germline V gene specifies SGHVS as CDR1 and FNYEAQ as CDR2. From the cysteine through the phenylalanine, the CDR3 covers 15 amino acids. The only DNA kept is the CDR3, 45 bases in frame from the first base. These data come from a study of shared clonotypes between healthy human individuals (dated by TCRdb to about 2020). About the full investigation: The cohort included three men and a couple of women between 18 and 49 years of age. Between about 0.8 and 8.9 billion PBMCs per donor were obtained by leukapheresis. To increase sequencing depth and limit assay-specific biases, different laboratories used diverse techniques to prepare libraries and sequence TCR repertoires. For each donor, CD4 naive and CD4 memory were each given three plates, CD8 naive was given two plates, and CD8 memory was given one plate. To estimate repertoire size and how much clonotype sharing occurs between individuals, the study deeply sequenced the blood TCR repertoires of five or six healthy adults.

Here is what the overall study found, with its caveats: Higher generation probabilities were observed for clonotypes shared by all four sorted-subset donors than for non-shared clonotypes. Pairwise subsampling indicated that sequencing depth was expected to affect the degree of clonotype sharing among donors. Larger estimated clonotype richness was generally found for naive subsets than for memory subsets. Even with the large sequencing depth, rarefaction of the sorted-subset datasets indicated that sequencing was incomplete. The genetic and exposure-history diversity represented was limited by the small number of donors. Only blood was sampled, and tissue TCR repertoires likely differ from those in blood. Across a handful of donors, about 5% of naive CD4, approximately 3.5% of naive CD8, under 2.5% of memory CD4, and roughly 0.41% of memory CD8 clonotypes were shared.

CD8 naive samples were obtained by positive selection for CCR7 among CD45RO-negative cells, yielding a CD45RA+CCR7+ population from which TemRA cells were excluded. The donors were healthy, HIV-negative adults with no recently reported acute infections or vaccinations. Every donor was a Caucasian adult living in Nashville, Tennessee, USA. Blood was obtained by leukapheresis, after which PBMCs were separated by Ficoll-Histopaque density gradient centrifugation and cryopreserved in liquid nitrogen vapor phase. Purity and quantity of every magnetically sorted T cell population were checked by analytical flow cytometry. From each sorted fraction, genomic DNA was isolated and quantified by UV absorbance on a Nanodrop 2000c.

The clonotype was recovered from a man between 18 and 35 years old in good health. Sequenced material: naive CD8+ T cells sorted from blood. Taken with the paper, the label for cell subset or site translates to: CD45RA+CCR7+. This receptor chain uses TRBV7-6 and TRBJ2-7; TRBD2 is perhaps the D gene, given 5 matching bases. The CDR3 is CASSRPQRRTYEQYF. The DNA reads TGTGCCAGCAGCCGTCCTCAGCGGAGGACCTACGAGCAGTACTTC.